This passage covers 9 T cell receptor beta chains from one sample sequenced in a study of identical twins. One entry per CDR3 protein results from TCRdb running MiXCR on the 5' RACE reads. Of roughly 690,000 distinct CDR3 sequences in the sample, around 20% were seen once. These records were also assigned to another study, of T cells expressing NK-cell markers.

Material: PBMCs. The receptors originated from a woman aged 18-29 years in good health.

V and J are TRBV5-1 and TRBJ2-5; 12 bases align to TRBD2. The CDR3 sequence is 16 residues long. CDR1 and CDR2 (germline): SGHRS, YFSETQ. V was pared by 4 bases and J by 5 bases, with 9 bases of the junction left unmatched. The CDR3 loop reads CASSPGLAGSGETQYF. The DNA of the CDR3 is TGCGCCAGCAGCCCCGGACTAGCGGGGTCCGGCGAGACCCAGTACTTC.

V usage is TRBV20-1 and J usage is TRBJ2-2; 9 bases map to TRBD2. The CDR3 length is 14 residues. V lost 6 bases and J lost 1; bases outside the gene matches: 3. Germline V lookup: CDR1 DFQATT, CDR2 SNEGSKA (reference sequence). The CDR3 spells CSAKTSGNTGELFF. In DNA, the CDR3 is TGCAGTGCAAAGACTAGCGGGAACACCGGGGAGCTGTTTTTT.

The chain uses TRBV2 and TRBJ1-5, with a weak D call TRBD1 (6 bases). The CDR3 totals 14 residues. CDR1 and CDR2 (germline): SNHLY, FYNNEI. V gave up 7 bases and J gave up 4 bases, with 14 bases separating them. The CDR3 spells CASNPDRTNQPQHF. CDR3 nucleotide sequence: TGTGCCAGCAATCCGGACAGAACAAATCAGCCCCAGCATTTT.

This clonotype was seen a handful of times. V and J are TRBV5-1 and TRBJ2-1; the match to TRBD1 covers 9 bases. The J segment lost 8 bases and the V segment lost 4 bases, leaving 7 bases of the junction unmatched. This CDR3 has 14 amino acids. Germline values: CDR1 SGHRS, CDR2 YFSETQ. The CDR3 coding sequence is TGCGCCAGCAGCCCGGGACAGGGATGGGATGAGCAGTTCTTC. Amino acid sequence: CASSPGQGWDEQFF.

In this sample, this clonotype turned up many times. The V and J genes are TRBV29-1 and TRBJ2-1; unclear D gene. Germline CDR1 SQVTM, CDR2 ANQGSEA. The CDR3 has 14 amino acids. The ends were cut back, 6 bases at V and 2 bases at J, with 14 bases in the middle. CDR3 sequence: CSVGSAVTYNEQFF. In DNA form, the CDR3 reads TGCAGCGTGGGGTCGGCTGTAACCTACAATGAGCAGTTCTTC.

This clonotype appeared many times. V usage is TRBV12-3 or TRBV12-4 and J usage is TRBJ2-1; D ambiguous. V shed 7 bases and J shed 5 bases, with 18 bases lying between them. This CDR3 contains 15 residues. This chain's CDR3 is CASIRAATPNNEQFF. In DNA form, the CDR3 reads TGTGCCAGCATCCGGGCGGCAACTCCAAACAATGAGCAGTTCTTC.

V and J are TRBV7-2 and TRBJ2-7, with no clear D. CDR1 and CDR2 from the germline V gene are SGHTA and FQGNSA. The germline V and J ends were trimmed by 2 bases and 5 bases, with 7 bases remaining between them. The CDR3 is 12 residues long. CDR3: CASSLFENEQYF. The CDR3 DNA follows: TGTGCCAGCAGCTTATTCGAGAACGAGCAGTACTTC.

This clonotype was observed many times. The CDR3 sequence: CASSQGGLDEQFF. Here the CDR3 DNA reads TGTGCCAGCAGCCAGGGGGGCCTGGATGAGCAGTTCTTC. The chain uses TRBV4-2 and TRBJ2-1; D possibly uses TRBD1 or TRBD2 (6 bases each). Germline V gene lookup returns CDR1 LGHNA and CDR2 YNFKEQ. The CDR3 totals 13 residues. Trimming shortened V by 3 bases and J by 8 bases, and 11 bases separated the two germline ends.

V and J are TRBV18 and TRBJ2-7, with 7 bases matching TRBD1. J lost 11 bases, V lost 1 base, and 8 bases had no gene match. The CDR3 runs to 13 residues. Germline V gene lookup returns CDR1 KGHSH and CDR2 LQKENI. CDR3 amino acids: CASSPQGQAREYF. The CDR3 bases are TGTGCCAGCTCACCACAAGGACAGGCAAGGGAGTACTTC.